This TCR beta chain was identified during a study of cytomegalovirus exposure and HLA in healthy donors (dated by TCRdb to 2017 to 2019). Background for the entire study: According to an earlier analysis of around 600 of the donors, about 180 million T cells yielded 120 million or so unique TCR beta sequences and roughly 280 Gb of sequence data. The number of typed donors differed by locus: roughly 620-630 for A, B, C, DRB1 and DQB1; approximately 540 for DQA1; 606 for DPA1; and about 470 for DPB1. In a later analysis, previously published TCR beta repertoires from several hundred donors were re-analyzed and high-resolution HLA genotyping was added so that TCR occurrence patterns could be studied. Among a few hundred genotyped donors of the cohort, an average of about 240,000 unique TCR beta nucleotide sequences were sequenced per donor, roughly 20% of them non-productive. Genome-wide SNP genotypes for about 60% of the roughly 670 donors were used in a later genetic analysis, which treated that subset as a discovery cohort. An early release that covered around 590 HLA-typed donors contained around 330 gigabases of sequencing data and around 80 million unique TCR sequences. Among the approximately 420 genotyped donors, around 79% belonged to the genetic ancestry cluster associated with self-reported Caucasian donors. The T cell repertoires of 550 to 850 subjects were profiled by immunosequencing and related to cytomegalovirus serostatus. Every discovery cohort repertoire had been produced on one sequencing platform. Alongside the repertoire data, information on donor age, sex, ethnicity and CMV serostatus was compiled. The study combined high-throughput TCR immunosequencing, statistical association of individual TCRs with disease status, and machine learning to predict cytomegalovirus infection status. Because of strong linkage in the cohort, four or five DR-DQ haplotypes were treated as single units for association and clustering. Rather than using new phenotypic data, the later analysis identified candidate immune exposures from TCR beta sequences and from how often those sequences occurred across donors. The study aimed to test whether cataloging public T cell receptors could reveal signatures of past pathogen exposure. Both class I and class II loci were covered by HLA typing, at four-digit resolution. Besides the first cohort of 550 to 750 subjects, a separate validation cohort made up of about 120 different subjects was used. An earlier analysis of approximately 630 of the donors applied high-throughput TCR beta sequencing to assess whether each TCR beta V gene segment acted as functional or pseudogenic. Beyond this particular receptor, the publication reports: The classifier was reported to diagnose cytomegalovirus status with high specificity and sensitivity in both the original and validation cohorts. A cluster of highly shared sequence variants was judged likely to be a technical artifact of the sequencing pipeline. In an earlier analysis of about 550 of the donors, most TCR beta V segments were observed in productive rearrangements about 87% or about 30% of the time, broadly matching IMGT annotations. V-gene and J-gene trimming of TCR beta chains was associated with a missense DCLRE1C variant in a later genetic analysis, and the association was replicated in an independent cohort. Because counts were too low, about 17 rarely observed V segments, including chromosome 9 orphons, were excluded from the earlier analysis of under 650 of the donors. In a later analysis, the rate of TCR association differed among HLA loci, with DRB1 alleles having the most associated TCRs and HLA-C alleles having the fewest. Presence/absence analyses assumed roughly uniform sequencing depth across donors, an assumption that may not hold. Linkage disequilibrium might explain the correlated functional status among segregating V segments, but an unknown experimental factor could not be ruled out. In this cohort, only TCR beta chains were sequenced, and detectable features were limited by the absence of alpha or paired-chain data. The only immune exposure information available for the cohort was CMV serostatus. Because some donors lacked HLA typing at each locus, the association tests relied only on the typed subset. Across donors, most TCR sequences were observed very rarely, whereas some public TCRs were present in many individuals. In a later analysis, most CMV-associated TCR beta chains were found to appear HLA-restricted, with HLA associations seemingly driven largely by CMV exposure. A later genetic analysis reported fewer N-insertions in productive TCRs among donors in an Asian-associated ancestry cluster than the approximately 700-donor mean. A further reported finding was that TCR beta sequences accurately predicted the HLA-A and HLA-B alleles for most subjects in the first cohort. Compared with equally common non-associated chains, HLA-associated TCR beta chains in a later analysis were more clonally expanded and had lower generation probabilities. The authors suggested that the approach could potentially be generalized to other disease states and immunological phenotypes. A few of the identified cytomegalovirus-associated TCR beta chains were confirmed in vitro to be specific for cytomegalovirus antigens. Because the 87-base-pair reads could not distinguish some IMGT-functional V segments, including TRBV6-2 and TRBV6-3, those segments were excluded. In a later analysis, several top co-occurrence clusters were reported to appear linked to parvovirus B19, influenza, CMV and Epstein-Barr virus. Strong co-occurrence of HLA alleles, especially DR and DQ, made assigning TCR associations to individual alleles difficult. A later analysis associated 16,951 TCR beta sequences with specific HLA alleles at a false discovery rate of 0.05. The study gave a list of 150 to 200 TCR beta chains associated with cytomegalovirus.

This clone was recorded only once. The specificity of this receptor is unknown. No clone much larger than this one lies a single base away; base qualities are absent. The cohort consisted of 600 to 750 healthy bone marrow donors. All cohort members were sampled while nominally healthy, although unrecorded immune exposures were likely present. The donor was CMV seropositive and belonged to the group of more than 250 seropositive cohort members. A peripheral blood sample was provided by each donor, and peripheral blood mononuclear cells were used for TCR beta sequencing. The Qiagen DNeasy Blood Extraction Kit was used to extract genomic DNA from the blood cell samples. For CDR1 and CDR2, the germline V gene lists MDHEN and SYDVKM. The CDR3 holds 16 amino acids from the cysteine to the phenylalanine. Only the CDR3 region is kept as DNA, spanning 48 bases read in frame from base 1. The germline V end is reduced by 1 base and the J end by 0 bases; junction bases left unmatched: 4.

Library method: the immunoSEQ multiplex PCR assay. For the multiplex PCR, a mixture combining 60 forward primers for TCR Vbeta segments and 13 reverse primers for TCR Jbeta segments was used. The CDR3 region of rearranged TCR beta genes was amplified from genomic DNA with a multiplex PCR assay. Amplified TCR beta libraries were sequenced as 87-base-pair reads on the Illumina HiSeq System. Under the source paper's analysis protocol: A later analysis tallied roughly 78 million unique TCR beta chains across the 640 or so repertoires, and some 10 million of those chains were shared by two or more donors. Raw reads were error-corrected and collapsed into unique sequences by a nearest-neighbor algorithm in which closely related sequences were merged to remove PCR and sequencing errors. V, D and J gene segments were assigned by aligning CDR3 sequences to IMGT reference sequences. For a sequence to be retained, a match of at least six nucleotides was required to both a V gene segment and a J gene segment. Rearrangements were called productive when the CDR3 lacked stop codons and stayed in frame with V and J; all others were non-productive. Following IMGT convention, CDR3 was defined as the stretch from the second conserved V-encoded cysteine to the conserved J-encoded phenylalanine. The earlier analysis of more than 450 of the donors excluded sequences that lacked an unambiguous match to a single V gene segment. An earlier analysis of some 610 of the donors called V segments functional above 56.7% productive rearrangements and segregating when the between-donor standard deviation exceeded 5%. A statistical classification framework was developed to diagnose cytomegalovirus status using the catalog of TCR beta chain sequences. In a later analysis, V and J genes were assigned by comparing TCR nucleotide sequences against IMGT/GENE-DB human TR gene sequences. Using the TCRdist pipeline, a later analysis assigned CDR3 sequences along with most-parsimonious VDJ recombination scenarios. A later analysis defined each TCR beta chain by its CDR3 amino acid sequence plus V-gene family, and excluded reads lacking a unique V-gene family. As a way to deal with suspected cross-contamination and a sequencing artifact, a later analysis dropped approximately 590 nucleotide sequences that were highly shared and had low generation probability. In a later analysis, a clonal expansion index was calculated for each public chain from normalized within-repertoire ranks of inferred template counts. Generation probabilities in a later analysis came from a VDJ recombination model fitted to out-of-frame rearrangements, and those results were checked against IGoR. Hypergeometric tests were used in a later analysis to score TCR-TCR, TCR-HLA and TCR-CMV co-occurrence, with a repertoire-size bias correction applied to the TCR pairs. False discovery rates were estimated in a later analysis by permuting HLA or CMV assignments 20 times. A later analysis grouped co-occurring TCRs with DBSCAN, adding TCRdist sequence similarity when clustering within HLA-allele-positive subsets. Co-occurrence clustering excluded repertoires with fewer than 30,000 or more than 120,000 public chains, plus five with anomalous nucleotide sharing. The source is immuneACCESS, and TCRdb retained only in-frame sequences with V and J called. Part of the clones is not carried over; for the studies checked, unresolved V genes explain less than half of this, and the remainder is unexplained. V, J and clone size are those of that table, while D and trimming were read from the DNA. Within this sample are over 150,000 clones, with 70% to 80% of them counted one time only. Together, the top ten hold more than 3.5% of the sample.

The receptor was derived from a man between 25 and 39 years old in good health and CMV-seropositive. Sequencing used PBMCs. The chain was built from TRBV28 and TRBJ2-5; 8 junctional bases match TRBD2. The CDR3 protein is CASSLFRGGYQETQYF. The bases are TGTGCCAGCAGTTTATTTCGCGGGGGGTACCAAGAGACCCAGTACTTC.